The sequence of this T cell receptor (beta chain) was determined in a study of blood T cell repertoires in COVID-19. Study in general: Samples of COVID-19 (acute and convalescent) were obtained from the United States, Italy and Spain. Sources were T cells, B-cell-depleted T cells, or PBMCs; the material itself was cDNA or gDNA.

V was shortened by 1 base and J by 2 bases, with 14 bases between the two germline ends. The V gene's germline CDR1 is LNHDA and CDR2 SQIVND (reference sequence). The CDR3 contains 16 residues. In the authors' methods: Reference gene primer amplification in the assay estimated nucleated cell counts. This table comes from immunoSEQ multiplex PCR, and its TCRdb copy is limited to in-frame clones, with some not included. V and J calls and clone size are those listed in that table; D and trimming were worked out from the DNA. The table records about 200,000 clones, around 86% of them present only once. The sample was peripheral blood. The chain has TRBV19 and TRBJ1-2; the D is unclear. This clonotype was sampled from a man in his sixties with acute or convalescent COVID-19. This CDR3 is CASSIVVVQRNYGYTF. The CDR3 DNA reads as TGTGCCAGTAGTATAGTAGTTGTTCAACGGAACTATGGCTACACCTTC.